Shown below are 6 T cell receptor beta chains from a single sample sequenced in a study of T cell changes during pregnancy in multiple sclerosis. Sequencing used immunoSEQ multiplex PCR; TCRdb keeps in-frame clones, though not all of them. The sample lists approximately 37,000 clones; 90% to 95% were seen once. Sample: CD4+ T cells from peripheral blood mononuclear cells, taken in the third trimester of pregnancy. These receptors originate from a female donor in good health, enrolled as a control in a pregnancy study.

The V call is TRBV9, the J call TRBJ1-1; D is unresolved. Germline CDR1 reads SGDLS; CDR2 reads YYNGEE. The CDR3 loop spans 14 amino acids. The V gene lost 0 bases and the J gene lost 1 base, with 7 bases spanning the gap. The CDR3 loop reads CASSVDGGNTEAFF. In DNA form, the CDR3 reads TGTGCCAGCAGCGTAGATGGAGGGAACACTGAAGCTTTCTTT.

The chain links TRBV28 to TRBJ2-2; the D gene is possibly TRBD2 (6 bases). CDR1 and CDR2 from the germline V gene are MDHEN and SYDVKM. This CDR3 spans 15 amino acids. The V end lost 6 bases, the J end lost 2 bases, and 13 bases lay between the germline ends. CDR3 in DNA: TGTGCCAGCAGAACCGCGGGATTAAACACCGGGGAGCTGTTTTTT. It specifies CASRTAGLNTGELFF.

This clone was observed once. The J gene is TRBJ1-1, the V gene TRBV18, with D possibly TRBD1 on 5 matching bases. This CDR3 contains 16 residues. V was clipped by 1 base and J by 1 base, with 13 bases between them. Germline lookup yields CDR1 KGHSH and CDR2 LQKENI. CDR3 DNA: TGTGCCAGCTCACCACTCCCACCCCAGGGGAACACTGAAGCTTTCTTT. Translated, it gives CASSPLPPQGNTEAFF.

This rearrangement joins TRBV5-1 to TRBJ1-1; maybe TRBD1 (5 bases). CDR1 SGHRS and CDR2 YFSETQ come from the germline V gene. V dropped 6 bases and J dropped 4 bases, with 16 bases sitting between them. This CDR3 has 14 amino acids. DNA for the CDR3: TGCGCCAGCACCCCCCAGGGAGGGAGCACTGAAGCTTTCTTT. Translating it yields CASTPQGGSTEAFF.

The J gene is TRBJ2-3, the V gene TRBV5-1; 9 bases fit TRBD2. Per the germline V gene, CDR1 is SGHRS and CDR2 is YFSETQ. The V and J ends lost 3 bases and 3 bases, in that order; junction bases with no gene match: 5. The CDR3 extends over 15 amino acids. DNA of the CDR3: TGCGCCAGCAGCTCCTGGCTAGCGGGGACAGATACGCAGTATTTT. This gives the protein CASSSWLAGTDTQYF.

The chain recombines TRBV7-9 with TRBJ2-1, with 7 bases aligning to TRBD2. V gave up 2 bases and J gave up 7 bases; unmatched junction bases: 2. CDR3 length: 13 amino acids. Germline lookup yields CDR1 SEHNR and CDR2 FQNEAQ (reference sequence). Written as DNA, the CDR3 is TGTGCCAGCAGCTTAAACGGGAGGAATGAGCAGTTCTTC. This sequence encodes CASSLNGRNEQFF. The whole variable domain, filled in from reference TRBV7-9 and TRBJ2-1, reads DTGVSQNPRHKITKRGQNVTFRCDPISEHNRLYWYRQTLGQGPEFLTYFQNEAQLEKSRLLSDRFSAERPKGSFSTLEIQRTEQGDSAMYLCASSLNGRNEQFFGPGTRLTVL.